This record looks at one T cell receptor beta chain sequence and its context. The data belong to a study of cytomegalovirus exposure and HLA in healthy donors. Trimming cost V 0 bases and J 1 base, with 16 bases left between them. There are 17 residues in the CDR3. Germline CDR1 SGHRS, CDR2 YFSETQ. Repertoires were generated with immunoSEQ multiplex PCR, while TCRdb's copy carries only in-frame clones and drops some. The sample shows 150,000 to 200,000 clones, about 84% of them seen only once. This chain uses TRBV5-1 with TRBJ1-1, with D perhaps TRBD1 (5 bases). The source of this sequence is a woman under 30 in good health and CMV-seronegative. The material sequenced was PBMCs. The CDR3 loop reads CASSLDKITGPNTEAFF. CDR3 in DNA: TGCGCCAGCAGCTTGGACAAGATTACAGGCCCGAACACTGAAGCTTTCTTT.